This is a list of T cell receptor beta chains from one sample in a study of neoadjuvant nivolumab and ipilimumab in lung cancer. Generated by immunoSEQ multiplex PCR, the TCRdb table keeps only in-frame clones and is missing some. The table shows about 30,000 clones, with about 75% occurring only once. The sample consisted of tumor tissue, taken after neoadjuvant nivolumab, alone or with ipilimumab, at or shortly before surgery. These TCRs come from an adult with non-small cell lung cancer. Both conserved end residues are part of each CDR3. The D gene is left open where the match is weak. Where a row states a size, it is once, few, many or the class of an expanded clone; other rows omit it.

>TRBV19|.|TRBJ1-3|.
TGTGCCGGATGGGCAGGCCACGGAAACACCATATATTTT
CAGWAGHGNTIYF
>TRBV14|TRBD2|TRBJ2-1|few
TGTGCCAGCAGCCCCGGGACTAGCGGGGGGACATTATACAATGAGCAGTTCTTC
CASSPGTSGGTLYNEQFF
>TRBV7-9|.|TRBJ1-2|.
TGTGCCAGCAGCTGGATGGACAGTGGCTACACCTTC
CASSWMDSGYTF
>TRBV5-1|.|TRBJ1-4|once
TGCGCCAGCAGCCGTGCGGGGGAGGGAGAGGCGATTTTT
CASSRAGEGEAIF
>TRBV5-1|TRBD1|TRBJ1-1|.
TGCGCCAGCAGCATTGGGACAGGGGGCGCCGGCACTGAAGCTTTCTTT
CASSIGTGGAGTEAFF
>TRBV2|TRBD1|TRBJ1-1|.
TGTGCCAGCAGCCCACAGGGGATGAACACTGAAGCTTTCTTT
CASSPQGMNTEAFF
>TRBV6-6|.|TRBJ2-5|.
TGTGCCAGCAACCCGGGACTGTCAATTGAGACCCAGTACTTC
CASNPGLSIETQYF
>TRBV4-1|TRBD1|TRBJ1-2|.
TGCGCCAGCAGCCAAGTAACAGGGGGATCCAACTATGGCTACACCTTC
CASSQVTGGSNYGYTF
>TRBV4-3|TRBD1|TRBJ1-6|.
TGCGCCAGCAGCGCCGGGACAGGGGTCTCACCCCTCCACTTT
CASSAGTGVSPLHF
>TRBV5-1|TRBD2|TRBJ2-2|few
TGCGCCAGCAGCGCCTCACTAGCGGCGAACACCGGGGAGCTGTTTTTT
CASSASLAANTGELFF
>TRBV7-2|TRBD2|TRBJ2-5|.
TGTGCCAGCAGCCTAGGACGGACTAGCGGGGGGGCCCCAGAGACCCAGTACTTC
CASSLGRTSGGAPETQYF
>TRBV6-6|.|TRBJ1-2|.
TGTGCCAGCAGTCCGGGGGACTATGGCTACACCTTC
CASSPGDYGYTF
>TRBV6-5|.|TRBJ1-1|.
TGTGCCAGCAGTCGGGGGGTAGGCACTGAAGCTTTCTTT
CASSRGVGTEAFF
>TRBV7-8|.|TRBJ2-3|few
TGTGCCAGCAGTGGGGGTCTGACAGATACGCAGTATTTT
CASSGGLTDTQYF
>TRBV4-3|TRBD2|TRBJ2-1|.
TGCGCCAGCAGCCAGTCAAAGGGACTACCTCACTCCTCCTACAATGAGCAGTTCTTC
CASSQSKGLPHSSYNEQFF
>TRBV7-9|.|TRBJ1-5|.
TGTGCCAGCAGCAACTATAGCAATCAGCCCCAGCATTTT
CASSNYSNQPQHF
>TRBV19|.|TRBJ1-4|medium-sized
TGTGCCAGTAGCCTGACAGGAGGCGATGAAAAACTGTTTTTT
CASSLTGGDEKLFF
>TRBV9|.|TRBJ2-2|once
TGTGCCAGCAGCGTAGGGGGCCTTGGGAACACCGGGGAGCTGTTTTTT
CASSVGGLGNTGELFF
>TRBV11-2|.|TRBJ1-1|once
TGTGCCAGCAGCTTAGATCCTTCGGGGAACACTGAAGCTTTCTTT
CASSLDPSGNTEAFF
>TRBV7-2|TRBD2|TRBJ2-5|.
TGTGCCAGCAGCTTAGCGCTAGCGGGGGTCCAAGAGACCCAGTACTTC
CASSLALAGVQETQYF
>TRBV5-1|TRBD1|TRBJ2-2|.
TGCGCCAGCAGCTTGGGGCAGGGGGCTTACACCGGGGAGCTGTTTTTT
CASSLGQGAYTGELFF
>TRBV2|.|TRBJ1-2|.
TGTGCCAGCAGTGAAAGTCTGAACTATGGCTACACCTTC
CASSESLNYGYTF
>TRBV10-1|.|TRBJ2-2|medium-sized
TGCGCCAGCAGTGACAGGGACACCGGGGAGCTGTTTTTT
CASSDRDTGELFF
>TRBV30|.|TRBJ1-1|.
TGTGCCTGGAGTGTAATGGGGAATGCTGAAGCTTTCTTT
CAWSVMGNAEAFF